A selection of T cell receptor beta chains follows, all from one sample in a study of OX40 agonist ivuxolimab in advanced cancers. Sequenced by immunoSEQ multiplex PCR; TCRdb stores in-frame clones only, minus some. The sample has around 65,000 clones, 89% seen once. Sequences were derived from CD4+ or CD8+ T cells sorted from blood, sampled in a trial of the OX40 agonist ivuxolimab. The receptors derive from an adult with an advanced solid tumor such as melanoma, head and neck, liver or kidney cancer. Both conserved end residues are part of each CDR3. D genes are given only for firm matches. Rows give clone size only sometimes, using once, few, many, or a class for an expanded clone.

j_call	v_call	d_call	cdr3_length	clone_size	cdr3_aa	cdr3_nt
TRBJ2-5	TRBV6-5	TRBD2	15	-	CASSWTSGTKETQYF	TGTGCCAGCAGTTGGACTAGCGGGACCAAAGAGACCCAGTACTTC
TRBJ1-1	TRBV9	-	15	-	CASSAEGGLNTEAFF	TGTGCCAGCAGCGCAGAAGGAGGACTGAACACTGAAGCTTTCTTT
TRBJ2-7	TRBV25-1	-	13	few	CASRDSRAAEQYF	TGTGCCAGCAGGGACAGCCGAGCCGCCGAGCAGTACTTC
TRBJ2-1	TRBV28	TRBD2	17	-	CASSLEGREGRLNEQFF	TGTGCCAGCAGTTTAGAAGGGCGGGAGGGCCGTTTAAATGAGCAGTTCTTC
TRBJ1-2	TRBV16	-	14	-	CASSAQGFDYGYTF	TGTGCCAGCAGCGCCCAGGGCTTTGACTATGGCTACACCTTC
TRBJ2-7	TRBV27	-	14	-	CASSFKGQVYEQYF	TGTGCCAGCAGTTTTAAGGGTCAAGTCTACGAGCAGTACTTC
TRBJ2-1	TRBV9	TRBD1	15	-	CASSTTGGSQNEQFF	TGTGCCAGCAGCACTACAGGGGGCTCGCAAAATGAGCAGTTCTTC
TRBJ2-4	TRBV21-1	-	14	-	CARRLTGRFDIQYF	TGTGCCAGACGTCTGACAGGGAGGTTCGACATTCAGTACTTC
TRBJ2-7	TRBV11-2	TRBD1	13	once	CASSSPPGGEQYF	TGTGCCAGCAGCTCACCCCCAGGGGGAGAGCAGTACTTC
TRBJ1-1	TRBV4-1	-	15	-	CASSQVWQGDTEAFF	TGCGCCAGCAGCCAAGTATGGCAGGGCGACACTGAAGCTTTCTTT
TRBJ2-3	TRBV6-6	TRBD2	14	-	CASSYGGRGDTQYF	TGTGCCAGCAGTTACGGCGGGAGGGGAGATACGCAGTATTTT
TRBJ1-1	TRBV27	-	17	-	CASSLSGGAKHLPEAFF	TGTGCCAGCAGTTTATCGGGGGGCGCGAAGCATCTACCTGAAGCTTTCTTT
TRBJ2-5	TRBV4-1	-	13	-	CASGEGDQETQYF	TGCGCCAGCGGTGAGGGAGACCAAGAGACCCAGTACTTC
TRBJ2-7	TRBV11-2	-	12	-	CASSLGNYEQYF	TGTGCCAGCAGCTTAGGTAACTACGAGCAGTACTTC
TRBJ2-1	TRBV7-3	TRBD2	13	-	CASSPGTSDEQFF	TGTGCCAGCAGCCCAGGGACTAGCGATGAGCAGTTCTTC
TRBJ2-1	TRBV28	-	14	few	CASTSTSSYNEQFF	TGTGCCAGCACCAGCACTAGCTCCTACAATGAGCAGTTCTTC
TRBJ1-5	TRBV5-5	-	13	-	CASSLTREQPQHF	TGTGCCAGCAGCTTGACCAGGGAACAGCCCCAGCATTTT
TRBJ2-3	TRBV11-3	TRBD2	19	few	CASSLVGRAAAGSTDTQYF	TGTGCCAGCAGCTTAGTCGGGAGGGCCGCCGCGGGTTCCACAGATACGCAGTATTTT
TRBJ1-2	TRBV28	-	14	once	CASSPATGNYGYTF	TGTGCCAGCAGTCCTGCAACAGGGAACTATGGCTACACCTTC
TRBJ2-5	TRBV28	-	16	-	CASSFVAKSIGETQYF	TGTGCCAGCAGTTTTGTAGCCAAGTCGATTGGGGAGACCCAGTACTTC
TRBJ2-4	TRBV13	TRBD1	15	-	CASSSGTGAKNIQYF	TGTGCCAGCTCATCCGGGACAGGGGCCAAAAACATTCAGTACTTC
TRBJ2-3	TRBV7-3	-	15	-	CASSSPGLYTDTQYF	TGTGCCAGCAGCTCCCCGGGACTCTACACAGATACGCAGTATTTT
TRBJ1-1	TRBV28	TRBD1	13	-	CASSLETGDEAFF	TGTGCCAGCAGTCTCGAGACAGGGGATGAAGCTTTCTTT
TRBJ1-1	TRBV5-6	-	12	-	CASGDSNLEAFF	TGTGCCAGCGGAGACAGCAACTTAGAAGCTTTCTTT
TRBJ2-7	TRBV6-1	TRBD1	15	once	CASSSPDRGVYEQYF	TGTGCCAGCAGTTCGCCGGACAGGGGGGTCTACGAGCAGTACTTC
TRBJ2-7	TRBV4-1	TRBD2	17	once	CASSQEGGTSVTYEQYF	TGCGCCAGCAGCCAAGAGGGAGGGACTAGCGTCACCTACGAGCAGTACTTC
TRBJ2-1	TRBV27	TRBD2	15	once	CASSDSGRVSNEQFF	TGTGCCAGCAGTGATAGCGGGAGAGTCAGCAATGAGCAGTTCTTC
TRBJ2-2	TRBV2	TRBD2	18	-	CASSEDSVSGSGSGELFF	TGTGCCAGCAGTGAAGATAGTGTTAGCGGGAGTGGGAGCGGGGAGCTGTTTTTT
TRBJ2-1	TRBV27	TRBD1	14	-	CASSPRTGHNEQFF	TGTGCCAGCAGTCCAAGGACAGGTCACAATGAGCAGTTCTTC
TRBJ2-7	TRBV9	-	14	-	CASSVGEGVYEQYF	TGTGCCAGCAGCGTAGGAGAAGGGGTATACGAGCAGTACTTC
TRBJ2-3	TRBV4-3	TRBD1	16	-	CASSQLPGQSTDTQYF	TGCGCCAGCAGCCAGCTCCCGGGACAGAGCACAGATACGCAGTATTTT
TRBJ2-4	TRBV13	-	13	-	CASSLVPKNIQYF	TGTGCCAGCAGCTTGGTGCCTAAAAACATTCAGTACTTC
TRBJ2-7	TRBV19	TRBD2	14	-	CASSIVAGGDEQYF	TGTGCCAGTAGTATAGTCGCGGGAGGGGACGAGCAGTACTTC
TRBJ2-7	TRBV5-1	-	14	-	CASSLWGPSGEQYF	TGCGCCAGCAGCTTGTGGGGACCCTCCGGCGAGCAGTACTTC
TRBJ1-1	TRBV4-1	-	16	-	CASSQEGGNMNTEAFF	TGCGCCAGCAGCCAAGAAGGCGGGAACATGAACACTGAAGCTTTCTTT